This T cell receptor beta chain was found in a study of T and B cells in COVID-19 patients. Looking at the study overall: Blood was sampled from COVID-19 patients who were either actively infected or recovered. The recovered patients had mostly mild to moderate COVID-19 with outpatient management.

Trimming removed 3 bases from V and 5 bases from J, with 14 bases in between. Germline assignment: CDR1 SEHNR and CDR2 FQNEAQ (reference sequence). The CDR3 runs to 15 residues. Multiplex PCR with BIOMED2 TRB-A/B primer pools amplified TRB rearrangements. TCRdb re-analysed the multiplex PCR reads in MiXCR, keeping a single row per CDR3 protein. The table lists 15,000 to 20,000 distinct CDR3 sequences, 30% to 45% of them singletons, with 16% in the top ten. Notes on the study in general: At recovery TRB diversity and richness exceeded healthy donors, after highly clonal active COVID-19 repertoires. In COVID-19 patients, T cell receptor beta variable and joining gene use was reportedly strongly skewed.

Worth noting for this clonotype: Antigen specificity is unknown.

TRB was amplified from about 260-540 ng of blood genomic DNA. The chain combines TRBV7-9 with TRBJ2-1, with TRBD2 as a possible D gene (5 bases). Sequencing input: blood. The sequence was obtained from a human donor with active COVID-19. The CDR3 DNA follows: TGTGCCAGCAGCTTTGGGCCGGGATACCACAATGAGCAGTTCTTC. Translated, it gives CASSFGPGYHNEQFF.